Listed below are T cell receptor beta chains from one sample, sequenced in a study of vaccination effects on CD4 cells after COVID-19. TCRdb's copy holds only in-frame clones and misses some; the assay was immunoSEQ multiplex PCR. In the table there are 70,000 to 95,000 clones, approximately 74% of which are singletons. These TCRs are of unknown antigen specificity. The sample was CD4+ T cells from PBMCs cultured with HCoV-229E spike peptides, taken before COVID-19 vaccination. Every receptor here comes from a human donor who received a COVID-19 vaccine. Both conserved end residues are part of each CDR3. D genes are given only for firm matches. Not every row has a clone size; where given, it reads once, few, many or a size class.

j_gene,v_gene,d_gene,abundance,CDR3nt,CDR3aa
TRBJ1-1,TRBV15,NA,NA,TGTGCCACCAGCAGAGATCCGAACACTGAAGCTTTCTTT,CATSRDPNTEAFF
TRBJ2-5,TRBV5-1,NA,few,TGCGCCAGCAGCTTGGCTTCTAGGTCGACCCAGTACTTC,CASSLASRSTQYF
TRBJ2-3,TRBV5-6,TRBD2,NA,TGTGCCAGCAGCCTCGGGGGACTAGCGGGGGGGCTAAGCACAGATACGCAGTATTTT,CASSLGGLAGGLSTDTQYF
TRBJ2-1,TRBV14,TRBD2,NA,TGTGCCAGCAGCCCTGGACTAAGCGGGGGTGGGCGCAATGAGCAGTTCTTC,CASSPGLSGGGRNEQFF
TRBJ2-3,TRBV18,NA,NA,TGTGCCAGCTCACCAATAGGACGGGATACGCAGTATTTT,CASSPIGRDTQYF
TRBJ2-3,TRBV3-1/TRBV3-2,TRBD2,NA,TGTGCCAGCAGGTTTAGCGGGGCCGGAGATACGCAGTATTTT,CASRFSGAGDTQYF
TRBJ1-2,TRBV5-1,TRBD1,few,TGCGCCAGCAGCTCAGGGGGCGTTAACTATGGCTACACCTTC,CASSSGGVNYGYTF
TRBJ2-1,TRBV3-1/TRBV3-2,NA,few,TGTGCCAGCAGCCAAGCAAGGGCGGGGAACTACAATGAGCAGTTCTTC,CASSQARAGNYNEQFF
TRBJ1-5,TRBV6-2/TRBV6-3,NA,NA,TGTGCCAGCAGTTACTCTATTTGGGGCTCAACATCCCCCGCGAATCAGCCCCAGCATTTT,CASSYSIWGSTSPANQPQHF
TRBJ1-5,TRBV3-1/TRBV3-2,NA,NA,TGTGCCAGCAGCCAATCTGGGGGGAATCAGCCCCAGCATTTT,CASSQSGGNQPQHF
TRBJ1-5,TRBV6-4,NA,NA,TGTGCCAGCAGTGACCACACGGGACTTTATAGCAATCAGCCCCAGCATTTT,CASSDHTGLYSNQPQHF
TRBJ2-2,TRBV5-1,NA,NA,TGCGCCAGCAGCGTGAGGGGTCCGAACACCGGGGAGCTGTTTTTT,CASSVRGPNTGELFF
TRBJ1-2,TRBV6-1,NA,few,TGTGCCAGCAGTGAACAGCAGGGCCTTGGGGGCTACACCTTC,CASSEQQGLGGYTF
TRBJ2-1,TRBV5-1,TRBD2,NA,TGCGCCAGCAGCTCCCTAGCGGGGACTTACAATGAGCAGTTCTTC,CASSSLAGTYNEQFF
TRBJ1-4,TRBV6-5,NA,NA,TGTGCCAGCAGTTACCCCCCCAGGGCAACTAATGAAAAACTGTTTTTT,CASSYPPRATNEKLFF
TRBJ1-5,TRBV19,TRBD1,NA,TGTGCCACCAAAAGGGAACGGACAGGGGAAGTCACCAGGCCCCAGCATTTT,CATKRERTGEVTRPQHF
TRBJ2-5,TRBV19,TRBD1,NA,TGTGCCAGTAGAAACACAGGGGGCCAAGAGACCCAGTACTTC,CASRNTGGQETQYF
TRBJ2-3,TRBV7-3,TRBD2,few,TGTGCCAGCAGCCCTAATAGCGGGGGGGCCTCAGATACGCAGTATTTT,CASSPNSGGASDTQYF
TRBJ2-1,TRBV18,NA,few,TGTGCCGGAGGCGAGCAGGGCTTCACCTACAATGAGCAGTTCTTC,CAGGEQGFTYNEQFF
TRBJ1-3,TRBV19,TRBD1,NA,TGTGCCAGTAGTGTGGGACAGAAAGGAAACACCATATATTTT,CASSVGQKGNTIYF
TRBJ2-5,TRBV7-8,NA,NA,TGTGCCAGCAGCTTAGGACTAGGGGCAAGTGAGACCCAGTACTTC,CASSLGLGASETQYF
TRBJ1-6,TRBV6-4,TRBD1,NA,TGTGCCAGCAGTGAACTGGGGACAGCTAATTCACCCCTCCACTTT,CASSELGTANSPLHF
TRBJ1-4,TRBV19,NA,once,TGTGCCAGTAGTATCATCGGGAGGGGAGTAGAAGCTAATGAAAAACTGTTTTTT,CASSIIGRGVEANEKLFF
TRBJ1-6,TRBV14,NA,NA,TGTGCCAGCAGCCTGGGAGGGGTTTCACCCCTCCACTTT,CASSLGGVSPLHF
TRBJ1-1,TRBV2,NA,NA,TGTGCCAGCAGTGAAGGCCTGAGAGTATGGGGGGAAAGCTCTGAAGCTTTCTTT,CASSEGLRVWGESSEAFF
TRBJ1-2,TRBV5-1,NA,NA,TGCGCCAGCAGCGTGTCCGGGAACTATGGCTACACCTTC,CASSVSGNYGYTF
TRBJ1-2,TRBV7-8,NA,NA,TGTGCCAGCAGCCCGGGTGGGCAACTCAGGGATGGCTACACCTTC,CASSPGGQLRDGYTF
TRBJ2-5,TRBV6-2/TRBV6-3,NA,NA,TGTGCCAGCAGTTACTCCAGGGGTCCCCAGTACTTC,CASSYSRGPQYF
TRBJ1-6,TRBV7-6,TRBD1,few,TGTGCCAGCAGCGCGGAAACAGGGGGGATTGGGGGTTCACCCCTCCACTTT,CASSAETGGIGGSPLHF
TRBJ2-6,TRBV24-1,NA,NA,TGTGCCACCAGTGATGATCTTACAAGCGGCCTTTCTGGGGCCAACGTCCTGACTTTC,CATSDDLTSGLSGANVLTF
TRBJ2-1,TRBV6-1,TRBD1,NA,TGTGCCAGCAGTGAATTGGGGAGGACAGGGACTCAGAATGAGCAGTTCTTC,CASSELGRTGTQNEQFF
TRBJ2-3,TRBV3-1/TRBV3-2,TRBD1,NA,TGTGCCAGCAGCCTCGACAGGGCCGCTTGGGGAAGCACAGATACGCAGTATTTT,CASSLDRAAWGSTDTQYF
TRBJ1-2,TRBV28,TRBD1,NA,TGTGCCAGCGTAACAGGGGGCCATAACTATGGCTACACCTTC,CASVTGGHNYGYTF
TRBJ2-1,TRBV3-1/TRBV3-2,NA,NA,TGTGCCAGCAGCCAGTACCGCAGCGTGTCCAATGAGCAGTTCTTC,CASSQYRSVSNEQFF
TRBJ1-2,TRBV28,TRBD1,NA,TGTGCCAGCAGCGATGACAGGGGACTCGGCTATGGCTACACCTTC,CASSDDRGLGYGYTF
TRBJ2-3,TRBV5-1,NA,once,TGCGCCAGCAGCTTGGCCCCGGCAGGAGATACGCAGTATTTT,CASSLAPAGDTQYF
TRBJ1-4,TRBV5-1,NA,NA,TGCGCCAGTTCCGGGACGGTTAATGAAAAACTGTTTTTT,CASSGTVNEKLFF
TRBJ2-2,TRBV3-1/TRBV3-2,NA,NA,TGTGCCAGCAGCCAAGACGCCCGGACCCCGAACACCGGGGAGCTGTTTTTT,CASSQDARTPNTGELFF
TRBJ2-3,TRBV7-8,NA,once,TGTGCCAGCAGCTTAGTAGCAAGCACAGATACGCAGTATTTT,CASSLVASTDTQYF
TRBJ1-6,TRBV19,NA,few,TGTGCCAGTAGTGCAGGGTGGGGTTCTAATTCACCCCTCCACTTT,CASSAGWGSNSPLHF
TRBJ1-1,TRBV18,NA,NA,TGTGCCAGCTCACCCTTCGGACAGAGAGACACTGAAGCTTTCTTT,CASSPFGQRDTEAFF
TRBJ2-5,TRBV7-2,NA,NA,TGTGCCAGCAGCTTAGGGTCCGGGGCTCCCAGTAAAGAGACCCAGTACTTC,CASSLGSGAPSKETQYF
TRBJ2-1,TRBV10-1,NA,few,TGCGCCAGCAGTGAGTCTCGGGGGTTGAGGAGTTACAATGAGCAGTTCTTC,CASSESRGLRSYNEQFF
TRBJ1-5,TRBV19,NA,few,TGTGCCAGTAACAGGAATATTAATAGCAATCAGCCCCAGCATTTT,CASNRNINSNQPQHF